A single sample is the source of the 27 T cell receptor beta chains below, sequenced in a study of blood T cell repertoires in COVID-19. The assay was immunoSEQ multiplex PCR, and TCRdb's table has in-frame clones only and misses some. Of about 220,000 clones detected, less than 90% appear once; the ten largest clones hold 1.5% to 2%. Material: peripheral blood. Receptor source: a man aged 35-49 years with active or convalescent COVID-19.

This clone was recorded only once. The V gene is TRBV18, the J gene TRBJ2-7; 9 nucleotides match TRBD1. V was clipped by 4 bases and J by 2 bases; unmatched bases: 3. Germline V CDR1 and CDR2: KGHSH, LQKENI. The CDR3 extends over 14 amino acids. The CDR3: CASSLGQGPYEQYF. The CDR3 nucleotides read TGTGCCAGCTCACTGGGACAGGGTCCCTACGAGCAGTACTTC.

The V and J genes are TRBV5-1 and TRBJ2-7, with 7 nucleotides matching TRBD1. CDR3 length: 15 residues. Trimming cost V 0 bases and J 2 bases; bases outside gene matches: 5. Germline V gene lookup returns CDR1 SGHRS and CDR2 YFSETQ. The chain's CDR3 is CASSLGYGQAYEQYF. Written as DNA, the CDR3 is TGCGCCAGCAGCTTGGGTTATGGACAGGCCTACGAGCAGTACTTC.

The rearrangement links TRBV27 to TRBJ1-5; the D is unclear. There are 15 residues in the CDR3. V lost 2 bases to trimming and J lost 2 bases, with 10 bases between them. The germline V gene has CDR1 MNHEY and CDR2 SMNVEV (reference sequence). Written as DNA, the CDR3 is TGTGCCAGCAGTTTAAACCAACGGGGCAATCAGCCCCAGCATTTT. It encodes CASSLNQRGNQPQHF.

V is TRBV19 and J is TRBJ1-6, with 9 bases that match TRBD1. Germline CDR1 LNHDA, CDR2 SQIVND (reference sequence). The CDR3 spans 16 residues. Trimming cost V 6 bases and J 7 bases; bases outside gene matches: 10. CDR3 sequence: CASSPWGDRVNSPLHF. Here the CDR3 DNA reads TGTGCCAGTAGCCCATGGGGGGACAGGGTCAATTCACCCCTCCACTTT.

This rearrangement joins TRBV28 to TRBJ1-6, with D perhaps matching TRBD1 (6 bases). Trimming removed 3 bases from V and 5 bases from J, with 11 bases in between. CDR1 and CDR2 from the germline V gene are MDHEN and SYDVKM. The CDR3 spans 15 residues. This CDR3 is CASSLPGQDNSPLHF. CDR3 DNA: TGTGCCAGCAGTTTGCCGGGACAAGATAATTCACCCCTCCACTTT.

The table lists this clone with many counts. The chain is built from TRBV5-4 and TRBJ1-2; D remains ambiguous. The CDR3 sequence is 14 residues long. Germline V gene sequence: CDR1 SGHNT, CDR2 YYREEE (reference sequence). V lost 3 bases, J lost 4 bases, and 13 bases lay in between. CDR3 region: CASSSPAGSYGYTF. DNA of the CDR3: TGTGCCAGCAGCTCCCCCGCCGGGAGCTATGGCTACACCTTC. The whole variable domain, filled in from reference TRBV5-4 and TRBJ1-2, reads ETGVTQSPTHLIKTRGQQVTLRCSSQSGHNTVSWYQQALGQGPQFIFQYYREEENGRGNFPPRFSGLQFPNYSSELNVNALELDDSALYLCASSSPAGSYGYTFGSGTRLTVV.

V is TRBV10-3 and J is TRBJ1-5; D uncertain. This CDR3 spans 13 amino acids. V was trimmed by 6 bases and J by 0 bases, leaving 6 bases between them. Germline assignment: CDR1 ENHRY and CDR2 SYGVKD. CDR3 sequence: CAIRGVSNQPQHF. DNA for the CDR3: TGTGCCATCAGGGGCGTTAGCAATCAGCCCCAGCATTTT.

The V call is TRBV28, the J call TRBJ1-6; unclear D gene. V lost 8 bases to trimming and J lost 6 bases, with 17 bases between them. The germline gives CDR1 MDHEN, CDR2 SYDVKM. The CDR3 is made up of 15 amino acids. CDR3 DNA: TGTGCCAGCGACGAGGGAGGGATATCTAATTCACCCCTCCACTTT. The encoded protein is CASDEGGISNSPLHF.

CDR3 sequence (DNA): TGTGCCAGCAGCGGACGGACAGGGGGAAACACTGAAGCTTTCTTT. It encodes CASSGRTGGNTEAFF. The rearrangement uses TRBV6-5 and TRBJ1-1, with 10 bases matching TRBD1. This CDR3 contains 15 residues. Germline trimming cut 6 bases from V and 2 bases from J; bases unmatched to any gene: 6. Germline-derived CDR1 and CDR2 are MNHEY and SVGAGI.

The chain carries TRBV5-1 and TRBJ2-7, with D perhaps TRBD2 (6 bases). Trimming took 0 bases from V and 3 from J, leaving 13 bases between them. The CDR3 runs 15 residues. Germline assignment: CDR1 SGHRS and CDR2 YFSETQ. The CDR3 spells CASSLDPAGYYEQYF. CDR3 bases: TGCGCCAGCAGCTTGGATCCAGCGGGCTACTACGAGCAGTACTTC.

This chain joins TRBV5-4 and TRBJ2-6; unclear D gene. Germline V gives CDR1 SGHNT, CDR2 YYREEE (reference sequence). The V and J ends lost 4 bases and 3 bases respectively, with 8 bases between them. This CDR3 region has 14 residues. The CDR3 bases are TGTGCCAGCAGCCTCAGTGGTGGGGCCAACGTCCTGACTTTC. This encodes CASSLSGGANVLTF. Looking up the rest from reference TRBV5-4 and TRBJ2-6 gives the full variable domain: ETGVTQSPTHLIKTRGQQVTLRCSSQSGHNTVSWYQQALGQGPQFIFQYYREEENGRGNFPPRFSGLQFPNYSSELNVNALELDDSALYLCASSLSGGANVLTFGAGSRLTVL.

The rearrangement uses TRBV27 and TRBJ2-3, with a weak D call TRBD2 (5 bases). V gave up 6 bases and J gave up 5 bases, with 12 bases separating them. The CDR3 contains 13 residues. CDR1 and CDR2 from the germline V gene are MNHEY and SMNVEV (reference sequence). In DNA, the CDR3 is TGTGCCAGCAGCTACAACGGGGAAGATACGCAGTATTTT. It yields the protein CASSYNGEDTQYF.

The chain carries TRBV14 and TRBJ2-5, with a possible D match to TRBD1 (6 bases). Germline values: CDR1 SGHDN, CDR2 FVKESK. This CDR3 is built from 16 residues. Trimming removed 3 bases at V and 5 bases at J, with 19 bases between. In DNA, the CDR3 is TGTGCCAGCAGCCAGGACAGAGGATACTTCGGCGAGACCCAGTACTTC. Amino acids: CASSQDRGYFGETQYF.

The CDR3 region has the DNA TGTGCCAGCAGCTTAGCTGGCAGGGGAGTAGCAGATACGCAGTATTTT. Amino acid sequence: CASSLAGRGVADTQYF. This chain links TRBV7-8 with TRBJ2-3; D is perhaps TRBD1 (6 bases). Deletions cut 0 bases from V and 4 bases from J, with 14 bases between. The CDR3 is made up of 16 amino acids. CDR1 and CDR2 (germline): SGHVS, FQNEAQ.

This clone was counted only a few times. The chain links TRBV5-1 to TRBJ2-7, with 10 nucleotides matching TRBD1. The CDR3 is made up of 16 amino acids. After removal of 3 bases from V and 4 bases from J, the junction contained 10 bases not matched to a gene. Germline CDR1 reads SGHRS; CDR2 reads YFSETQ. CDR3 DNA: TGCGCCAGCAGCTCCGGGACAGGGGTGGTTTCGTACGAGCAGTACTTC. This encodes CASSSGTGVVSYEQYF. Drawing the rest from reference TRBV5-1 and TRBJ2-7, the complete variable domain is KAGVTQTPRYLIKTRGQQVTLSCSPISGHRSVSWYQQTPGQGLQFLFEYFSETQRNKGNFPGRFSGRQFSNSRSEMNVSTLELGDSALYLCASSSGTGVVSYEQYFGPGTRLTVT.

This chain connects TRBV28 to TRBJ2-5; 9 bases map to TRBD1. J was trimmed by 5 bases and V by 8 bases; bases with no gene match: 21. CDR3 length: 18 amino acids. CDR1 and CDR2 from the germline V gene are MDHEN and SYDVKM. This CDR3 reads CASRSLRSGQGWWETQYF. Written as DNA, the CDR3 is TGTGCCAGCCGCTCTCTCAGATCGGGACAGGGATGGTGGGAGACCCAGTACTTC.

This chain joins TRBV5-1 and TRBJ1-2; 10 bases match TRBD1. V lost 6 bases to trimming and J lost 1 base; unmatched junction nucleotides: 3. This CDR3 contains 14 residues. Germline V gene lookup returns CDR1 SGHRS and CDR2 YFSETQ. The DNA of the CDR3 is TGCGCCAGCACCCGGGACAGGGGTAACTATGGCTACACCTTC. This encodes CASTRDRGNYGYTF.

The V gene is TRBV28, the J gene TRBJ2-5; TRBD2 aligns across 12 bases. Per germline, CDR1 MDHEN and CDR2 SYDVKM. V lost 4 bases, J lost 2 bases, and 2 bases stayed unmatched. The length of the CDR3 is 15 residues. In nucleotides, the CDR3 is TGTGCCAGCAGTTCCCTAGCGGGGGGGCAAGAGACCCAGTACTTC. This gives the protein CASSSLAGGQETQYF.

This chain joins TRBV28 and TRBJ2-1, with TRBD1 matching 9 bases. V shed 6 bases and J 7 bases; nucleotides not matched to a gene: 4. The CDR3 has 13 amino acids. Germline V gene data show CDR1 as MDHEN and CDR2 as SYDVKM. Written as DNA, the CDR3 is TGTGCCAGCAGGCCGGGACAGGGAAATGAGCAGTTCTTC. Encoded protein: CASRPGQGNEQFF.

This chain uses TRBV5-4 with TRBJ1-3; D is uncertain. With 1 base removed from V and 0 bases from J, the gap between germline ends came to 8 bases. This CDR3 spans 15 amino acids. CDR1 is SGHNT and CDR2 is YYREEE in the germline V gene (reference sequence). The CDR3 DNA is TGTGCCAGCAGCTTGAACGGTAACTCTGGAAACACCATATATTTT. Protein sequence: CASSLNGNSGNTIYF.

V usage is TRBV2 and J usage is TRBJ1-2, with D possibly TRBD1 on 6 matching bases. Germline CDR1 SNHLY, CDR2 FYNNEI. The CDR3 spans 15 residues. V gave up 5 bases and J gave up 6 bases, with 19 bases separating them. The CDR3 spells CASSQWDTRRNGYTF. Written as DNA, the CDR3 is TGTGCCAGCAGTCAGTGGGACACCCGTCGGAATGGCTACACCTTC.

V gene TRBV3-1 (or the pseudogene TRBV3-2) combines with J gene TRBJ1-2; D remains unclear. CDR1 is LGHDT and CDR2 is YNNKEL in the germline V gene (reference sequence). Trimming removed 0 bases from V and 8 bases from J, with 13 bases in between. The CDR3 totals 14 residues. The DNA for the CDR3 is TGTGCCAGCAGCCAAGATCAAGACACCCTCGGCTACACCTTC. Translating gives CASSQDQDTLGYTF.

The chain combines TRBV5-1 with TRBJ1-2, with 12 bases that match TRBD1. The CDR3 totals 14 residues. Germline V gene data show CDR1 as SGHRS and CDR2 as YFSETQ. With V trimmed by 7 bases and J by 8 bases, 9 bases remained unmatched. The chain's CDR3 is CASGRDRGREGYTF. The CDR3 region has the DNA TGCGCCAGCGGACGGGACAGGGGGCGAGAAGGCTACACCTTC.

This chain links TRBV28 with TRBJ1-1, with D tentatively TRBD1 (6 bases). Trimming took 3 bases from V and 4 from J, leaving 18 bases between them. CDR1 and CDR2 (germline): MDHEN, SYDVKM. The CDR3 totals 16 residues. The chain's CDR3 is CASSFSRTATGTEAFF. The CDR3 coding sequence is TGTGCCAGCAGTTTTTCTAGGACAGCCACGGGCACTGAAGCTTTCTTT.

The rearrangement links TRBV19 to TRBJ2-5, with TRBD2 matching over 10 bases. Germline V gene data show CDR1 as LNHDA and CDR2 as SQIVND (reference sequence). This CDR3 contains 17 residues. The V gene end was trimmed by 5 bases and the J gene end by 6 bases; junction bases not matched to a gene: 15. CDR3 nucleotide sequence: TGTGCCAGTAGTGAGCCCGGGACTAGCGCCAAAGCTCAGACCCAGTACTTC. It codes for CASSEPGTSAKAQTQYF.

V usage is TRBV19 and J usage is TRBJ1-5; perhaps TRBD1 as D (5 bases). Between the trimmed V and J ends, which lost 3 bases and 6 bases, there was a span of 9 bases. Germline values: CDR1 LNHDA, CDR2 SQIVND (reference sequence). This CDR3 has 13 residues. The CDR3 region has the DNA TGTGCCAGTAGTATGTCAGGGTTTCAGCCCCAGCATTTT. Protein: CASSMSGFQPQHF.

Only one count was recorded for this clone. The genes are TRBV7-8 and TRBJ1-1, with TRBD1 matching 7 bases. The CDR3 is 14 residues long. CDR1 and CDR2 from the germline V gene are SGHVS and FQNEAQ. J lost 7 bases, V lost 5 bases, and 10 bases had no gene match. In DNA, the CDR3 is TGTGCCAGCAGCCGAGGCAGGGGGGCCGGTGAAGCTTTCTTT. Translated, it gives CASSRGRGAGEAFF. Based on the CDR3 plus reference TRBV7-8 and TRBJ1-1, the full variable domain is GAGVSQSPRYKVAKRGQDVALRCDPISGHVSLFWYQQALGQGPEFLTYFQNEAQLDKSGLPSDRFFAERPEGSVSTLKIQRTQQEDSAVYLCASSRGRGAGEAFFGQGTRLTVV.